The 24 T cell receptor beta chains below come from one sample, sequenced in a study of blood T cell repertoires in COVID-19. Clones were read by immunoSEQ multiplex PCR, and TCRdb kept only the in-frame ones, dropping some. Among around 120,000 clones listed, around 86% were seen once. The sample was peripheral blood. These receptors were taken from a woman in her 70s with acute or convalescent COVID-19.

The chain joins TRBV10-3 to TRBJ2-1, with TRBD2 identical over 8 bases. This CDR3 contains 13 residues. Trimming cost V 8 bases and J 7 bases; bases outside gene matches: 7. Germline V lookup: CDR1 ENHRY, CDR2 SYGVKD. CDR3 protein: CAIDSGGVNEQFF. The CDR3 DNA sequence: TGTGCCATCGATTCGGGAGGGGTTAATGAGCAGTTCTTC.

The CDR3 nucleotides are TGTGCCAGCAGCCAAGGAGGGACAGGGGCGGGGTACGAGCAGTACTTC. Its protein product is CASSQGGTGAGYEQYF. The chain employs TRBV3-1 (or the pseudogene TRBV3-2) and TRBJ2-7, with 10 positions matching TRBD1. CDR1 and CDR2 from the germline V gene are LGHDT and YNNKEL (reference sequence). The ends lost 1 base at V and 4 bases at J; junction bases unmatched: 7. This CDR3 has 16 amino acids.

The chain carries TRBV15 and TRBJ2-7; TRBD2 is a possible D gene (6 bases). Germline CDR1 is LNHNV and CDR2 is YYDKDF (reference sequence). V lost 3 bases and J lost 1, with 16 bases in between. This CDR3 is built from 16 residues. The CDR3 DNA is TGTGCCACCAGCAGGGTCCAGTGGGGGGTTTCCTACGAGCAGTACTTC. This sequence encodes CATSRVQWGVSYEQYF.

The chain has TRBV7-8 and TRBJ2-1, with D maybe TRBD1 (5 bases). Germline V gene lookup returns CDR1 SGHVS and CDR2 FQNEAQ. Trimming took 5 bases from V and 4 from J, leaving 15 bases between them. CDR3 length equals 15 residues. The CDR3: CASSPSQGIYNEQFF. CDR3 nucleotides: TGTGCCAGCAGCCCGAGTCAGGGAATTTACAATGAGCAGTTCTTC.

The chain employs TRBV11-3 and TRBJ2-7, with TRBD2 identical over 12 bases. The CDR3 contains 18 residues. Germline values: CDR1 SGHNT, CDR2 YENEEA. V lost 4 bases, J lost 3 bases, and 13 bases stayed unmatched. The CDR3 protein is CASSSGLAGTEALYEQYF. In DNA form, the CDR3 reads TGTGCCAGCAGCTCCGGACTAGCGGGGACCGAGGCCCTCTACGAGCAGTACTTC. The complete variable domain, with remaining parts taken from reference TRBV11-3 and TRBJ2-7, reads EAGVVQSPRYKIIEKKQPVAFWCNPISGHNTLYWYLQNLGQGPELLIRYENEEAVDDSQLPKDRFSAERLKGVDSTLKIQPAELGDSAVYLCASSSGLAGTEALYEQYFGPGTRLTVT.

A few counts support this clone. This sequence joins TRBV12-3 or TRBV12-4 and TRBJ1-4, with D possibly matching TRBD1 (5 bases). The V gene lost 7 bases and the J gene lost 8 bases, with 14 bases spanning the gap. The CDR3 covers 13 residues. The DNA for the CDR3 is TGTGCCAGCAAACCGGGGGGTCCGGAAAAACTGTTTTTT. Its translation is CASKPGGPEKLFF.

The V gene is TRBV21-1, the J gene TRBJ2-1; TRBD2, the table's D call, lacks a check against the DNA. TRBV21-1 is shown as a pseudogene. CDR3 length: 19 residues. CDR3 loop: CASSKVGSGGARSTDEQFF. The DNA of the CDR3 is TGTGCCAGCAGCAAAGTCGGTAGCGGGGGGGCTCGATCAACTGATGAGCAGTTCTTC.

This clone was seen once. J is TRBJ2-3 and V is TRBV9, with a tentative D call TRBD1 (8 bases). CDR3 size: 16 residues. Germline-derived CDR1 and CDR2 are SGDLS and YYNGEE. Trimming took 4 bases from V and 1 from J, leaving 16 bases between them. CDR3 sequence: CASSRDRGGGTDTQYF. CDR3 nucleotide sequence: TGTGCCAGCAGCCGAGACAGGGGAGGGGGCACAGATACGCAGTATTTT.

This sequence joins TRBV4-1 and TRBJ2-1; TRBD1 might be the D (5 bases). Trimming removed 1 base from V and 4 bases from J, with 11 bases in between. CDR1 MGHRA and CDR2 YSYEKL come from the germline V gene. CDR3 length: 15 amino acids. The DNA for the CDR3 is TGCGCCAGCAGCCAAGTAACAGGTTGGTACAATGAGCAGTTCTTC. Translation gives CASSQVTGWYNEQFF.

This chain connects TRBV19 to TRBJ2-1; 14 bases are shared with TRBD2. The CDR3 has 15 amino acids. V lost 6 bases and J lost 7; bases outside the gene matches: 5. The germline V gene encodes CDR1 LNHDA and CDR2 SQIVND (reference sequence). The CDR3 reads CASRTTSGGVNEQFF. For the CDR3, the DNA is TGTGCCAGTAGGACGACTAGCGGGGGGGTGAATGAGCAGTTCTTC.

The V call is TRBV20-1, the J call TRBJ2-2; tentative D call: TRBD2 (6 bases). The V gene lost 3 bases and the J gene lost 1 base, with 12 bases spanning the gap. In germline, CDR1 is DFQATT, CDR2 SNEGSKA (reference sequence). The length of the CDR3 is 15 residues. CDR3 nucleotide sequence: TGCAGTGCTAGTGACGGGGGAGGGAACACCGGGGAGCTGTTTTTT. The encoded protein is CSASDGGGNTGELFF.

This clone was picked up one time. The chain has TRBV15 and TRBJ1-1; D is undetermined. CDR1 is LNHNV and CDR2 is YYDKDF in the germline V gene (reference sequence). V gave up 1 base and J gave up 7 bases, with 16 bases separating them. This CDR3 spans 15 amino acids. CDR3 in amino acids: CATSRGRGDGFEAFF. In nucleotides, the CDR3 is TGTGCCACCAGCAGAGGTCGCGGAGACGGTTTTGAAGCTTTCTTT.

This rearrangement joins TRBV28 to TRBJ1-2; D unclear. The V gene lost 6 bases and the J gene lost 7 bases, with 15 bases spanning the gap. Germline lookup yields CDR1 MDHEN and CDR2 SYDVKM. The CDR3 sequence is 13 residues long. This CDR3 is CASSTPGVSGYTF. CDR3 nucleotides: TGTGCCAGCAGCACCCCGGGAGTCTCTGGCTACACCTTC.

V is TRBV12-3 or TRBV12-4 and J is TRBJ1-5, with D unresolved. The ends were cut back, 2 bases at V and 5 bases at J, with 4 bases in the middle. The CDR3 is 12 amino acids. The CDR3 DNA reads TGTGCCAGCAGTTTAATAGATCAGCCCCAGCATTTT. Translated, it gives CASSLIDQPQHF.

This clone appeared a single time. V usage is TRBV5-5 and J usage is TRBJ2-5; 10 bases map to TRBD1. The CDR3 is 17 amino acids. In germline, CDR1 is SGHKS, CDR2 YYEKEE (reference sequence). V was pared by 0 bases and J by 1 base, with 6 bases of the junction left unmatched. The CDR3 DNA follows: TGTGCCAGCAGCTTGGCCGGGACAGGGGCCATCCAAGAGACCCAGTACTTC. This encodes CASSLAGTGAIQETQYF.

The chain has TRBV21-1 and TRBJ1-5; TRBD1 is the table's D call and was not checked against the DNA. TRBV21-1 is a documented pseudogene. There are 14 residues in the CDR3. For the CDR3, the DNA is TGTGCCAGCACCTCCGGGACAGGGAGTGGGCCCCAGCATTTT. Translating gives CASTSGTGSGPQHF.

This chain connects TRBV6-1 to TRBJ1-6, with no clear D. Germline CDR1 reads MNHNS; CDR2 reads SASEGT. The CDR3 is made up of 13 amino acids. With 1 base removed from V and 14 bases from J, the gap between germline ends came to 12 bases. CDR3 in amino acids: CASSEGHGEALHF. The CDR3 DNA is TGTGCCAGCAGTGAAGGGCACGGGGAAGCCCTCCACTTT.

The chain couples TRBV7-2 to TRBJ2-2, with a weak D call TRBD1 (5 bases). Trimming pared 2 bases from V and 6 bases from J, leaving 10 bases between. Germline values: CDR1 SGHTA, CDR2 FQGNSA. CDR3 length equals 14 residues. The CDR3, as DNA: TGTGCCAGCAGCTTAATCTTGGGGCCCGGGGAGCTGTTTTTT. Residues: CASSLILGPGELFF.

The rearrangement links TRBV10-3 to TRBJ2-3, with 14 bases lining up with TRBD2. The trim removed 11 bases at V and 3 bases at J, leaving 13 bases unmatched. Per the germline V gene, CDR1 is ENHRY and CDR2 is SYGVKD. The CDR3 loop spans 17 amino acids. CDR3 DNA: TGTGCCCTCGGGACTAGCGGGGGCGTTCAAGCTACAGATACGCAGTATTTT. Protein sequence: CALGTSGGVQATDTQYF.

The J gene is TRBJ2-5, the V gene TRBV4-2; 10 bases are a match to TRBD2. The germline V gene has CDR1 LGHNA and CDR2 YNFKEQ. The CDR3 loop spans 17 amino acids. The J segment lost 4 bases and the V segment lost 4 bases, leaving 12 bases of the junction unmatched. CDR3 DNA sequence: TGTGCCAGCAGCCCGGGTGGATTAGCGGGGGGTGCAGAGACCCAGTACTTC. Amino acids: CASSPGGLAGGAETQYF.

The chain joins TRBV7-2 to TRBJ2-7; 8 positions match TRBD2. Germline CDR1 and CDR2: SGHTA and FQGNSA. The CDR3 spans 15 residues. V gave up 3 bases and J gave up 5 bases; unmatched junction bases: 9. The CDR3 sequence is CASSFNGGARDEQYF. CDR3 nucleotide sequence: TGTGCCAGCAGCTTCAACGGGGGGGCGCGGGACGAGCAGTACTTC.

The chain recombines TRBV11-2 with TRBJ1-4; D not resolved. The CDR3 extends over 13 amino acids. CDR1 and CDR2 (germline): SGHAT, FQNNGV. V was pared by 4 bases and J by 8 bases, with 11 bases between. The CDR3 DNA reads as TGTGCCAGCAGCTCCTCGGTGTGGGAAAAACTGTTTTTT. Amino acids: CASSSSVWEKLFF.

Concerning this clone itself: This specimen includes other DNA sequences encoding the same CDR3. V is TRBV7-9 and J is TRBJ1-6, with 9 bases fitting TRBD1. Germline CDR1 and CDR2: SEHNR and FQNEAQ (reference sequence). V shed 1 base, J shed 7 bases, and the junction held 2 bases outside the gene matches. The CDR3 consists of 15 residues. The CDR3 region is CASSLGDRANSPLHF. In DNA form, the CDR3 reads TGTGCCAGCAGCTTAGGGGACAGGGCCAATTCACCCCTCCACTTT.

This clone has a handful of counts. The CDR3 loop reads CAWSPRQGTTLYGYTF. The CDR3 DNA sequence: TGTGCCTGGAGCCCCCGCCAGGGGACCACCCTTTATGGCTACACCTTC. The chain is built from TRBV30 and TRBJ1-2, with D possibly matching TRBD1 (6 bases). The CDR3 runs 16 residues. The germline V gene encodes CDR1 GTSNPN and CDR2 SVGIG (reference sequence). V shed 3 bases and J shed 5 bases, with 22 bases lying between them. The full variable domain, rest sourced from reference TRBV30 and TRBJ1-2, is SQTIHQWPATLVQPVGSPLSLECTVEGTSNPNLYWYRQAAGRGLQLLFYSVGIGQISSEVPQNLSASRPQDRQFILSSKKLLLSDSGFYLCAWSPRQGTTLYGYTFGSGTRLTVV.